This paragraph covers one T cell receptor beta chain sequence. In this sample, this clone turned up once. Its antigen remains unidentified. Nothing much larger sits one base from this clone, and base qualities are not available. In total, more than 500 healthy bone marrow donors made up the cohort. Cohort members were all nominally healthy when sampled, although unrecorded immune exposures were likely present. The donor was CMV seropositive and was included in the group of 250 to 350 seropositive cohort members. Each donor provided a peripheral blood sample, and peripheral blood mononuclear cells were used for TCR beta sequencing. Genomic DNA was extracted from the blood cell samples with the Qiagen DNeasy Blood Extraction Kit. The library was prepared using the immunoSEQ multiplex PCR assay. For the multiplex PCR, a mixture combining 60 forward primers for TCR Vbeta segments and 13 reverse primers for TCR Jbeta segments was used. The CDR3 region of rearranged TCR beta genes was amplified from genomic DNA with a multiplex PCR assay. Amplified TCR beta libraries were sequenced as 87-base-pair reads on the Illumina HiSeq System. In the source study's methods: A later analysis tallied tens of millions of unique TCR beta chains across the approximately 670 repertoires, and some 10 million of those chains were shared by two or more donors. Raw reads were error-corrected and collapsed into unique sequences with a nearest-neighbor algorithm that merged closely related sequences to remove PCR and sequencing errors. Alignment of CDR3 sequences to IMGT reference sequences was used to assign V, D and J gene segments. For a sequence to be retained, at least a six-nucleotide match to both a V gene segment and a J gene segment was required. A rearrangement was called productive if the CDR3 had no stop codons and remained in frame with V and J, and every other rearrangement was called non-productive. CDR3 was defined according to IMGT convention as the region running from the second conserved V-encoded cysteine to the conserved J-encoded phenylalanine. The earlier analysis of roughly 590 of the donors excluded any sequence lacking an unambiguous match to a single V gene segment. In an earlier analysis of more than 500 of the donors, a V segment was called functional when productive rearrangements were above 56.7%, and segregating when the standard deviation between donors exceeded 5%. A statistical classification framework was built for diagnosing cytomegalovirus status from the catalog of TCR beta chain sequences. In a later analysis, TCR nucleotide sequences were compared against IMGT/GENE-DB human TR gene sequences so that V and J genes could be assigned. Using the TCRdist pipeline, a later analysis assigned CDR3 sequences along with most-parsimonious VDJ recombination scenarios. In a later analysis, every TCR beta chain was defined by the combination of its CDR3 amino acid sequence and its V-gene family, and reads without a unique V-gene family were dropped. A later analysis removed 600 or so highly shared, low-generation-probability nucleotide sequences to deal with suspected cross-contamination and a sequencing artifact. In a later analysis, a clonal expansion index for each public chain was calculated from normalized within-repertoire ranks of inferred template counts. A later analysis computed generation probabilities with a VDJ recombination model fitted to out-of-frame rearrangements, and checked the results against IGoR. A later analysis scored TCR-TCR, TCR-HLA and TCR-CMV co-occurrence with hypergeometric tests, applying a repertoire-size bias correction to TCR pairs. A later analysis estimated false discovery rates by permuting HLA or CMV assignments 20 times. In a later analysis, co-occurring TCRs were grouped using DBSCAN, and TCRdist sequence similarity was added for clustering within HLA-allele-positive subsets. Co-occurrence clustering excluded repertoires with fewer than 30,000 or more than 120,000 public chains, plus five with anomalous nucleotide sharing. Not all clones reach the TCRdb copy of this immuneACCESS table, which keeps in-frame sequences only. Checked studies attribute under half of the gap to unresolved V genes and leave the rest unexplained. V, J and clone size are taken as reported in that table, and D and trimming were inferred from the DNA itself. The sample yields some 120,000 clones; roughly 80% were counted once. The ten biggest clones cover around 11% of the sample.

Spanning cysteine to phenylalanine, the CDR3 consists of 15 amino acids. Kept here is only the CDR3 DNA, which spans 45 bases and is read in frame from base 1. Between the V and J ends, shortened by 0 bases and 1 base respectively, the junction contains 9 bases. Looking up the germline V gene yields CDR1 SGHDT and CDR2 YYEEEE. This entry belongs to a study of cytomegalovirus exposure and HLA in healthy donors (dated by TCRdb to 2015 to 2018). For the study in its entirety: In an earlier analysis of roughly 500 of the donors, roughly 300 Gb of sequence data and roughly 100 million unique TCR beta sequences from 150 million to 200 million T cells were reported. The T cell repertoires of 550 to 850 subjects were profiled by immunosequencing and related to cytomegalovirus serostatus. The later analysis used no new phenotypic data to find candidate immune exposures, relying instead on TCR beta sequences and their occurrence across donors. High-throughput TCR immunosequencing, statistical association of individual TCRs with disease status, and machine learning were combined to predict cytomegalovirus infection status. Roughly 5 DR-DQ haplotypes were treated as single units for association and clustering because of strong linkage in the cohort. A later genetic analysis used genome-wide SNP genotypes for about 60% of the roughly 670 donors, treating that subset as a discovery cohort. Among the roughly 400 genotyped donors, under 90% belonged to the genetic ancestry cluster associated with self-reported Caucasian donors. Every repertoire in the discovery cohort had been generated on one and the same sequencing platform. Besides the first cohort of 666 subjects, a separate validation cohort made up of over 95 different subjects was used. Class I and class II HLA loci were covered by the typing at four-digit resolution. A later analysis re-examined previously published TCR beta repertoires from roughly 650 donors and added high-resolution HLA genotyping to investigate patterns of TCR occurrence. The number of donors typed differed by locus, with about 620-630 for A, B, C, DRB1 and DQB1, approximately 500 for DQA1, over 600 for DPA1, and over 400 for DPB1. Around 320 gigabases of sequencing data and around 87 million unique TCR sequences were included in an early release covering about 620 HLA-typed donors. The study was designed to test whether signatures of past pathogen exposure could be identified by cataloging public T cell receptors. Donor age, sex, ethnicity and CMV serostatus were collected together with the repertoire data. Among around 400 genotyped donors of the cohort, an average of around 240,000 unique TCR beta nucleotide sequences was sequenced per donor, of which about 19% were non-productive. In an earlier analysis of a few hundred of the donors, high-throughput TCR beta sequencing was used to judge whether each TCR beta V gene segment behaved as functional or pseudogenic. On the study overall, not on this receptor specifically: When HLA alleles, especially DR and DQ, strongly co-occurred, attributing TCR associations to individual alleles was difficult. An association between a missense DCLRE1C variant and V-gene and J-gene trimming of TCR beta chains was found in a later genetic analysis and replicated in an independent cohort. At a false discovery rate of 0.05, a later analysis linked under 20,000 TCR beta sequences to specific HLA alleles. It was suggested by the authors that the approach could potentially be generalized to other disease states and immunological phenotypes. Compared with equally common non-associated chains, HLA-associated TCR beta chains in a later analysis were more clonally expanded and had lower generation probabilities. The classifier was reported to diagnose cytomegalovirus status with high specificity and sensitivity in both the original cohort and the validation cohort. In a later analysis, several top co-occurrence clusters were reported to appear linked to parvovirus B19, influenza, CMV and Epstein-Barr virus. In a later analysis, TCR association rates were found to vary across HLA loci, with the most associated TCRs seen for DRB1 alleles and the fewest for HLA-C alleles. In a later analysis, most CMV-associated TCR beta chains were found to appear HLA-restricted, with HLA associations seemingly driven largely by CMV exposure. Linkage disequilibrium might explain the correlated functional status among segregating V segments, but an unknown experimental factor could not be excluded. Because HLA typing was unavailable for some donors at each locus, only the typed subset was used in association tests. In an earlier analysis of over 550 of the donors, most TCR beta V segments were observed in productive rearrangements about 87% or about 30% of the time, broadly matching IMGT annotations. A further reported finding was that TCR beta sequences accurately predicted the HLA-A and HLA-B alleles for most subjects in the first cohort. The presence/absence analyses assumed that sequencing depth was roughly uniform across donors, and that assumption may not be true. Some IMGT-functional V segments, including TRBV6-2 and TRBV6-3, could not be distinguished by the 87-base-pair reads and were therefore excluded. This cohort had only TCR beta chains sequenced, and the lack of alpha or paired-chain data limited which features could be detected. While some public TCRs were present in many individuals, most TCR sequences turned up only very rarely across donors. About 17 rarely observed V segments, including chromosome 9 orphons, were excluded from the earlier analysis of some 590 of the donors because counts were too low. A group of highly shared sequence variants was considered likely to be a technical artifact of the sequencing pipeline. In vitro tests confirmed that a few of the cytomegalovirus-associated TCR beta chains recognize cytomegalovirus antigens. Compared with the 666-donor mean, donors in an Asian-associated ancestry cluster had fewer N-insertions in productive TCRs, according to a later genetic analysis. The only immune exposure information available for the cohort was CMV serostatus. The study listed approximately 150 TCR beta chains as associated with cytomegalovirus.

The chain joins TRBV5-6 to TRBJ2-3; no confident D gene assignment can be made. The sample was PBMCs. The origin of this receptor is a male donor in good health and CMV-seropositive. This receptor has the CDR3 CASSLVVAGTDTQYF. DNA sequence: TGTGCCAGCAGCTTGGTGGTTGCAGGCACAGATACGCAGTATTTT.